The text below deals with one T cell receptor beta chain. Its antigen is not known. The entry originates in a study of T-cell reconstitution after alpha-beta-depleted transplantation in children. Study observations and caveats: Newly made T cells mostly supplied T-cell counts and diversity one year after transplant.

Preparation of the TCRbeta library was carried out with unique molecular identifiers. One entry per CDR3 protein results from TCRdb running MiXCR on the PCR reads. The sample holds approximately 300,000 distinct CDR3 sequences; over 7.5% are singletons and the top ten take approximately 8.6%. This TCR was recovered from a female patient aged 2-9 years who had a stem cell transplant for Fanconi anemia, so the T cells may come from the graft donor. Sequenced material: peripheral blood, taken 360 days after TCRalphabeta/CD19-depleted stem cell transplant.

For the CDR3, the DNA is TGTACCTTCAGTTTAGGGCTAGCGGGGGGGCCTGGATCCGGGGAGCTGTTTTTT. It translates to CTFSLGLAGGPGSGELFF. This sequence joins TRBV2 and TRBJ2-2; TRBD2 matches at 12 bases. CDR3 length: 18 amino acids. The V gene's germline CDR1 is SNHLY and CDR2 FYNNEI.